This T cell receptor (beta chain) was found in a study of CD8 T cells in Susac syndrome. Study-wide background: Of the sequenced Susac syndrome patients, five or six had active disease and roughly eight were in remission.

With random hexamers, about 0.5 to 1 ug RNA was reverse transcribed. A multiplex approach, immunoSEQ multiplex PCR, amplified TCR beta CDR3 across 54 Vbeta and 13 Jbeta. MiXCR, applied by TCRdb to the immunoSEQ multiplex PCR reads, yields one record per CDR3 protein. There are about 190,000 distinct CDR3 sequences in the sample; approximately 95% occur only once, and 0.098% lies in the top ten. Findings and limits, study-wide: None of the CD4+ T cell repertoires in Susac syndrome showed clonal expansion. The study conceded that its TCR sequencing and HLA analysis involved relatively few individuals.

Germline-derived CDR1 and CDR2 are SGHAT and FQNNGV. The CDR3 spans 14 residues. The V and J ends lost 5 bases and 1 base respectively, with 9 bases between them. Worth noting for this clonotype: Its matching antigen is unknown.

This sequence joins TRBV11-2 and TRBJ1-3; D gene ambiguous. This sequence was found in a human donor with Susac syndrome. Sequenced sample: CD4+ T cells from PBMCs. CDR3 sequence: CASSPVRSGNTIYF. The DNA of the CDR3 is TGTGCCAGCAGCCCCGTAAGGTCTGGAAACACCATATATTTT.